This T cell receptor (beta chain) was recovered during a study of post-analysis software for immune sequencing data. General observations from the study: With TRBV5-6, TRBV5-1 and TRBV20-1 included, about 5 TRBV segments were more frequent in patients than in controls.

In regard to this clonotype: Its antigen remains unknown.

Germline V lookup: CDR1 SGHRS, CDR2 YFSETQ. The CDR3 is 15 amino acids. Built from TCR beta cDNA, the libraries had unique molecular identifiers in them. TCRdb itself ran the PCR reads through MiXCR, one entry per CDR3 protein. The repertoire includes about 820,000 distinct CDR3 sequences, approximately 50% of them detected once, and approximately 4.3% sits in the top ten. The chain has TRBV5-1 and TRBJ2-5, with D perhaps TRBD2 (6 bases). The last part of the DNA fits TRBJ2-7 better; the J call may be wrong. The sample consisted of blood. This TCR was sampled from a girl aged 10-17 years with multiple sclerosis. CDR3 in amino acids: CASSLLSGDGYEQYF. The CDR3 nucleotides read TGCGCCAGCAGCTTGCTGTCGGGAGATGGCTACGAGCAGTACTTC.